The 28 T cell receptor beta chains given below trace back to one sample, sequenced in a study of Graves' ophthalmopathy and Graves' hyperthyroidism. For repertoire sequencing, the TCR beta CDR3 regions were amplified from RNA transcripts. RT-PCR in the first round used HTBI primers; a second-round multiplex PCR followed. Via MiXCR, TCRdb re-called the multiplex PCR reads, giving one row per CDR3 protein. The sample lists around 1.1 million distinct CDR3 sequences, roughly two fifths occurring once. Sequenced sample: peripheral blood or thyroid tissue (not recorded which). The source of these receptors is an adult man with Graves' hyperthyroidism.

This chain joins TRBV2 and TRBJ2-7; D call uncertain. This CDR3 has 13 amino acids. V was pared by 7 bases and J by 3 bases, with 13 bases between. Germline V gene lookup returns CDR1 SNHLY and CDR2 FYNNEI. CDR3 loop: CASTLGNRYEQYF. CDR3 DNA: TGTGCCAGCACTCTAGGGAACCGCTACGAGCAGTACTTC.

The V gene is TRBV9, the J gene TRBJ1-5; D is perhaps TRBD1 (5 bases). Germline values: CDR1 SGDLS, CDR2 YYNGEE. The CDR3 runs 19 residues. The V and J ends lost 0 bases and 0 bases respectively, with 19 bases between them. The DNA for the CDR3 is TGTGCCAGCAGCGTAGCCGGGGTGACAGATGAAGATAGCAATCAGCCCCAGCATTTT. This sequence encodes CASSVAGVTDEDSNQPQHF.

V and J are TRBV7-2 and TRBJ2-2; 8 bases match TRBD2. The CDR3 is 16 amino acids. With V trimmed by 2 bases and J by 5 bases, 7 bases remained unmatched. Looked up from germline, CDR1 is SGHTA and CDR2 is FQGNSA. The CDR3 spells CASSLSGGLRTGELFF. CDR3 DNA sequence: TGTGCCAGCAGCTTATCGGGGGGGTTAAGGACCGGGGAGCTGTTTTTT.

In its sample, this clonotype was seen many times. This chain joins TRBV20-1 and TRBJ1-1; TRBD1 matches at 8 bases. The CDR3 spans 15 residues. J was trimmed by 4 bases and V by 4 bases; bases with no gene match: 11. Germline V lookup: CDR1 DFQATT, CDR2 SNEGSKA (reference sequence). CDR3 protein: CSATETGAWGTEAFF. CDR3 DNA sequence: TGCAGTGCTACCGAGACAGGGGCATGGGGCACTGAAGCTTTCTTT.

There are a few counts of this clonotype. This sequence joins TRBV6-6 and TRBJ1-6; D is possibly TRBD1 (6 bases). V was clipped by 7 bases and J by 5 bases, with 21 bases between them. Germline V lookup: CDR1 MNHNY, CDR2 SVGAGI (reference sequence). CDR3 size: 17 residues. The CDR3 bases are TGTGCCAGCACCGACCATCTACAGGGATCTGATAATTCACCCCTCCACTTT. As protein: CASTDHLQGSDNSPLHF.

This clonotype was found many times. The rearrangement links TRBV2 to TRBJ1-3; D is uncertain. The germline V gene encodes CDR1 SNHLY and CDR2 FYNNEI. Trimming pared 10 bases from V and 7 bases from J, leaving 11 bases between. This CDR3 is built from 11 residues. CDR3 sequence (DNA): TGTGCCACCGTTTATGGCAACACCATATATTTT. Encoded protein: CATVYGNTIYF. Based on the CDR3 plus reference TRBV2 and TRBJ1-3, the full variable domain is EPEVTQTPSHQVTQMGQEVILRCVPISNHLYFYWYRQILGQKVEFLVSFYNNEISEKSEIFDDQFSVERPDGSNFTLKIRSTKLEDSAMYFCATVYGNTIYFGEGSWLTVV.

Regarding this clonotype: With a much larger clone just one base away, this may be a read error. The chain combines TRBV7-3 with TRBJ1-3, with unresolved D. Germline CDR1 SGHTA, CDR2 FQGTGA. The CDR3 contains 14 residues. This chain's CDR3 is CASSSSSGGNTTYF. Here the CDR3 DNA reads TGTGCCAGCAGCTCGTCCTCTGGAGGAAACACCACATATTTT.

The chain couples TRBV6-1 to TRBJ2-5; D gene ambiguous. V was clipped by 11 bases and J by 5 bases, with 12 bases between them. Germline V gives CDR1 MNHNS, CDR2 SASEGT. The CDR3 totals 11 residues. The DNA for the CDR3 is TGTGCCGGCGCCCCACCGGAGACCCAGTACTTC. Translating gives CAGAPPETQYF.

The J gene is TRBJ2-5, the V gene TRBV20-1, with TRBD1 matching over 9 bases. CDR3 length equals 15 residues. V trimming: 3 bases; J trimming: 4 bases; junction bases outside the gene matches: 9. CDR1 and CDR2 from the germline V gene are DFQATT and SNEGSKA (reference sequence). CDR3 sequence (DNA): TGCAGTGCTAGCCCCACAGGGGGCCTACGAGAGACCCAGTACTTC. Residues: CSASPTGGLRETQYF.

This clonotype was detected a few times. This sequence joins TRBV5-1 and TRBJ1-5, with TRBD1 identical over 7 bases. CDR3 size: 16 residues. V dropped 4 bases and J dropped 3; count of bases not matched to a gene: 10. CDR1 and CDR2 from the germline V gene are SGHRS and YFSETQ. The CDR3 loop is CASSKPWGTDNQPQHF. The CDR3 DNA reads TGCGCCAGCAGCAAACCTTGGGGGACAGACAATCAGCCCCAGCATTTT.

V and J are TRBV5-4 and TRBJ2-5; D is possibly TRBD2 (6 bases). The germline CDR1 and CDR2 sequences are SGHNT and YYREEE (reference sequence). This CDR3 is 14 amino acids long. The germline V and J ends were trimmed by 6 bases and 3 bases, with 15 bases remaining between them. In DNA form, the CDR3 reads TGTGCCAGCATTCCGGGGGTGGTAAAAGAGACCCAGTACTTC. Amino acids: CASIPGVVKETQYF.

This clonotype was detected many times. This chain connects TRBV10-2 to TRBJ2-2; D call uncertain. Between the trimmed V and J ends, which lost 8 bases and 4 bases, there was a span of 5 bases. The CDR3 contains 11 residues. Germline values: CDR1 WSHSY, CDR2 SAAADI. The CDR3 DNA is TGCGCCAGCGGTTTCACCGGGGAGCTGTTTTTT. It encodes CASGFTGELFF.

This clonotype appeared a single time. The junction does not match germline at one end; this may be a read error. The gene calls are TRBV19 and TRBJ1-2, with a possible D match to TRBD1 (5 bases). The CDR3 spans 16 residues. The germline V gene encodes CDR1 LNHDA and CDR2 SQIVND (reference sequence). CDR3 bases: TGTGCCAGTAGTCCAAGGGACGGCGGAGTCCACTATGGCTACATCTTC. It is translated as CASSPRDGGVHYGYIF.

The CDR3 here is CASSFRGKQGASGANVLTF. The CDR3 region has the DNA TGTGCCAGCAGCTTTAGGGGGAAACAGGGTGCCAGTGGGGCCAACGTCCTGACTTTC. The chain couples TRBV7-9 to TRBJ2-6, with D perhaps matching TRBD1 (6 bases). Germline loops: CDR1 SEHNR, CDR2 FQNEAQ (reference sequence). CDR3 length: 19 amino acids. Trimming shortened V by 3 bases and J by 3 bases, and 21 bases separated the two germline ends.

This clonotype has at least ten counts. The chain recombines TRBV29-1 with TRBJ2-5, with 9 positions matching TRBD1. CDR1 is SQVTM and CDR2 is ANQGSEA in the germline V gene. J lost 4 bases, V lost 5 bases, and 8 bases had no gene match. This CDR3 region has 14 residues. The chain's CDR3 is CSVRQGVWGETQYF. Written as DNA, the CDR3 is TGCAGCGTTAGACAGGGGGTATGGGGAGAGACCCAGTACTTC. The variable domain in full, completed from reference TRBV29-1 and TRBJ2-5, reads SAVISQKPSRDICQRGTSLTIQCQVDSQVTMMFWYRQQPGQSLTLIATANQGSEATYESGFVIDKFPISRPNLTFSTLTVSNMSPEDSSIYLCSVRQGVWGETQYFGPGTRLLVL.

This clonotype was detected ten times or more. The chain uses TRBV5-1 and TRBJ2-2; no firm D call. There are 13 residues in the CDR3. CDR1 and CDR2 (germline): SGHRS, YFSETQ. Deletions cut 4 bases from V and 5 bases from J, with 9 bases between. The CDR3 here is CASSRSDTGELFF. The CDR3 DNA sequence: TGCGCCAGCAGCCGCAGCGATACCGGGGAGCTGTTTTTT. Full variable domain (rest looked up from reference TRBV5-1 and TRBJ2-2): KAGVTQTPRYLIKTRGQQVTLSCSPISGHRSVSWYQQTPGQGLQFLFEYFSETQRNKGNFPGRFSGRQFSNSRSEMNVSTLELGDSALYLCASSRSDTGELFFGEGSRLTVL.

V gene TRBV6-5 combines with J gene TRBJ1-2, with 7 bases fitting TRBD1. The CDR3 loop spans 16 amino acids. J gave up 7 bases and V 0 bases, and 11 bases lay outside the gene matches. Germline lookup yields CDR1 MNHEY and CDR2 SVGAGI. CDR3 region: CASSYSGQSLYSGYTF. CDR3 nucleotide sequence: TGTGCCAGCAGTTACTCGGGACAGTCTTTATACAGTGGCTACACCTTC.

On this clonotype itself: In this CDR3 the conserved last residue, phenylalanine or tryptophan, is missing, so a read error is likely. No DNA is shown, since the ends of the CDR3 on it are uncertain; the CDR3 is the one TCRdb lists. This rearrangement joins TRBV9 to TRBJ1-3; TRBD1, the table's D call, lacks a check against the DNA. CDR1 is SGDLS and CDR2 is YYNGEE in the germline V gene. The CDR3 numbers 10 amino acids, ends counted. The CDR3 loop is CASSVTGTGT.

V usage is TRBV5-6 and J usage is TRBJ2-5; no definite D call. The CDR3 totals 13 residues. Trimming stripped 0 bases from V and 9 bases from J, with 12 bases between. Germline-derived CDR1 and CDR2 are SGHDT and YYEEEE. For the CDR3, the DNA is TGTGCCAGCAGCTTGGCAGGTCCTGGGGCCCAGTACTTC. The encoded protein is CASSLAGPGAQYF. The full variable domain, with the rest looked up from reference TRBV5-6 and TRBJ2-5, is DAGVTQSPTHLIKTRGQQVTLRCSPKSGHDTVSWYQQALGQGPQFIFQYYEEEERQRGNFPDRFSGHQFPNYSSELNVNALLLGDSALYLCASSLAGPGAQYFGPGTRLLVL.

This clonotype was observed at least ten times. V is TRBV7-6 and J is TRBJ2-7, with no clear D. This CDR3 contains 14 residues. Trimming shortened V by 1 base and J by 0 bases, and 7 bases separated the two germline ends. Germline V lookup: CDR1 SGHVS, CDR2 FNYEAQ. CDR3 protein: CASSLVRSSYEQYF. CDR3 nucleotide sequence: TGTGCCAGCAGCTTAGTCAGGAGCTCCTACGAGCAGTACTTC.

As concerns this clonotype: A junction boundary mismatches the germline segment, possibly from a read error. This chain links TRBV10-3 with TRBJ2-5; D is unresolved. This CDR3 spans 14 amino acids. The germline gives CDR1 ENHRY, CDR2 SYGVKD. As DNA, the CDR3 is TGTGCCAGCAGTTCTCCGGCCCCCGTGGAGACCCAGTACTTC. It encodes CASSSPAPVETQYF.

This clonotype was seen many times. This chain links TRBV24-1 with TRBJ1-1, with 7 bases fitting TRBD1. The CDR3 has 13 amino acids. V lost 4 bases, J lost 10 bases, and 8 bases stayed unmatched. CDR1 KGHDR and CDR2 SFDVKD come from the germline V gene. In nucleotides, the CDR3 is TGTGCCACCAGTGAAGACAGGGTCGGAGGAGCTTTCTTT. Amino acid sequence: CATSEDRVGGAFF.

This clonotype has only one observation. V is TRBV5-1 and J is TRBJ2-5; D might be TRBD1 (6 bases). The CDR3 length is 15 residues. Trimming removed 4 bases from V and 5 bases from J, with 18 bases in between. The germline CDR1 and CDR2 sequences are SGHRS and YFSETQ. CDR3 DNA: TGCGCCAGCAGCGCCCTCCCGGGGCAGGGGGAGACCCAGTACTTC. Amino acid sequence: CASSALPGQGETQYF.

This chain joins TRBV10-3 and TRBJ1-1; TRBD1 might be the D (6 bases). V was shortened by 10 bases and J by 4 bases, with 19 bases between the two germline ends. The CDR3 loop spans 14 amino acids. Germline V gene data show CDR1 as ENHRY and CDR2 as SYGVKD. The CDR3 here is CARWAHGTSTEAFF. The CDR3 nucleotides read TGTGCCAGGTGGGCCCACGGGACATCCACTGAAGCTTTCTTT.

This clonotype appeared a few times. The gene calls are TRBV6-4 and TRBJ2-3; D unclear. V dropped 5 bases and J dropped 1 base, with 10 bases sitting between them. The CDR3 covers 14 residues. The germline CDR1 and CDR2 sequences are MRHNA and SNTAGT. CDR3 DNA sequence: TGTGCCAGCAGTCAGCTTTTTGGCACAGATACGCAGTATTTT. It is translated as CASSQLFGTDTQYF.

This sequence joins TRBV7-8 and TRBJ2-1; 11 nucleotides align to TRBD2. V lost 5 bases and J lost 9; bases outside the gene matches: 6. Germline CDR1 is SGHVS and CDR2 is FQNEAQ. The CDR3 length is 14 residues. The CDR3 protein is CASSELAGEVEQFF. CDR3 sequence (DNA): TGTGCCAGCAGCGAACTAGCGGGGGAGGTTGAGCAGTTCTTC.

The gene calls are TRBV10-3 and TRBJ1-2; tentative D call: TRBD1 (5 bases). CDR3 length equals 13 residues. CDR1 is ENHRY, CDR2 SYGVKD, per germline. Between the trimmed V and J ends, which lost 5 bases and 6 bases, there was a span of 13 bases. The DNA for the CDR3 is TGTGCCATCAGTCAACAGGAGAAGAATGGCTACACCTTC. Its protein product is CAISQQEKNGYTF.

As concerns this clonotype: With a much larger clone just one base away, this may be a read error. This chain uses TRBV7-9 with TRBJ2-7, with TRBD1 matching over 7 bases. Germline CDR1 is SEHNR and CDR2 is FQNEAQ (reference sequence). The length of the CDR3 is 12 residues. V lost 6 bases to trimming and J lost 8 bases; unmatched junction nucleotides: 7. The CDR3 is CASSLQGVKQYF. The CDR3 coding sequence is TGTGCCAGCAGTTTGCAGGGGGTCAAGCAGTACTTC.